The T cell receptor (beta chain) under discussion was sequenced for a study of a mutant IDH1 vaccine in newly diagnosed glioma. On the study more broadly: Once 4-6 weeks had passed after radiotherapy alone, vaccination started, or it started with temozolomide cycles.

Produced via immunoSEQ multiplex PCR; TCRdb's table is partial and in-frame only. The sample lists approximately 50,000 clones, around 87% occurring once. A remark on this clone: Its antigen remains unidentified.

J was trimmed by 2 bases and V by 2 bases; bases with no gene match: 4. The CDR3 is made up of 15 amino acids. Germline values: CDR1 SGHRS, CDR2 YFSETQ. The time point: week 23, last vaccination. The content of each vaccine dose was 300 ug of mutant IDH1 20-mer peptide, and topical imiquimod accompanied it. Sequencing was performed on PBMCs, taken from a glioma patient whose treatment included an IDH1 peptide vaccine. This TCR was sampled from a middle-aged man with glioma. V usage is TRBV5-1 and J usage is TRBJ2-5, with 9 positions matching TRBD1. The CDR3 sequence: CASSLTGQGQETQYF. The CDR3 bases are TGCGCCAGCAGCTTAACGGGACAGGGTCAAGAGACCCAGTACTTC.